This is a list of T cell receptor beta chains from one sample in a study of identical twins. Via MiXCR, TCRdb re-called the 5' RACE reads, giving one row per CDR3 protein. The sample includes 700,000 or so distinct CDR3 sequences, 8.6% of them seen just once. These sequences were also reported in another study, on yellow fever vaccine responses in identical twins.

Material: PBMCs. Receptor source: a woman younger than 35 in good health. The CDR3 runs from the conserved cysteine through the conserved F or W. A D gene is named only where the DNA matches it firmly.

>.|TRBV10-3
CAVKGGRGTLVTDTQYF
>.|TRBV12-3/TRBV12-4
CASSPRTIGDEQFF
>.|TRBV7-2
CASSLEGPGGTDTQYF
>TRBD2|TRBV3-1
CASSRGTSGVYEQYF
>TRBD1|TRBV7-9
CASSSGQGTPSYEQYF
>.|TRBV6-1
CASRPTDGQETQYF
>.|TRBV5-1
CASSLGVSNEQFF
>.|TRBV20-1
CSASDPTVSNEKLFF
>.|TRBV20-1
CSAREDPSTDTQYF
>TRBD2|TRBV3-1
CASSKDSSGSYGLRNEQFF
>TRBD1|TRBV12-3/TRBV12-4
CASSLSRGNQPQHF
>TRBD2|TRBV5-1
CASSLEAGGLNEQFF
>TRBD2|TRBV4-1
CASSQESSPGLVFNF
>.|TRBV3-1
CASSQPTRFTPQETQYF
>TRBD2|TRBV11-2
CASSLSAGVTDTQYF
>.|TRBV6-1
CASSPTGAVVDEQYF
>TRBD2|TRBV6-1
CASSPWSSGRGYEQFF
>.|TRBV12-3/TRBV12-4
CAGSERGRDSQYF
>.|TRBV3-1
CASSQAHQGQSTDTQYF
>TRBD2|TRBV20-1
CSARMRGGNEQYF
>.|TRBV29-1
CSVRYQYEQYF
>.|TRBV10-3
CAISDTVDGPYEQYF
>.|TRBV27
CASSPTGLPGWVTEAFF
>.|TRBV12-3/TRBV12-4
CASRAAGISGANVLTF
>TRBD2|TRBV28
CASTGGTSGSFTDTQYF
>TRBD1|TRBV2
CASSRDRHLEAFF
>TRBD2|TRBV4-3
CASSQDLLAGGPYNEQFF
>.|TRBV6-1
CASSPGTNQETQYF
>TRBD1|TRBV28
CASSSPGQGDETQYF
>TRBD1|TRBV28
CASSLTGDYGYTF
>.|TRBV4-3
CASSPSLYRLGGPGGEQYF
>.|TRBV5-6
CASSPAQGRELFF
>.|TRBV6-5
CASSYSLGVWREQYF
>TRBD2|TRBV11-2
CASSPRRGGSGANVLTF
>TRBD1|TRBV4-3
CASSQTGGIAEAFF
>TRBD1|TRBV7-3
CASSLLGQGGETQYF
>.|TRBV2
CASRGHGSSYEQYF
>.|TRBV20-1
CSARDRVAPKNIQYF
>TRBD2|TRBV9
CASSVGSGGAEKFF
>TRBD1|TRBV12-3/TRBV12-4
CASKTGVGSNQPQHF
>.|TRBV29-1
CSVLDRGEQYF
>.|TRBV7-2
CASSHLTGLDNEQFF
>TRBD1|TRBV3-1
CASSGPGQSYGYTF
>.|TRBV24-1
CATSDGRAGPGELFF
>TRBD1|TRBV11-2
CASSSISRRDRGPGELFF
>.|TRBV6-1
CASSEPGGRGTDTQYF
>.|TRBV21-1
CASSKDQQQETQYF
>TRBD1|TRBV12-3/TRBV12-4
CASSLTGGRYEQYF
>.|TRBV6-5
CASSSFPRVQYF
>.|TRBV27
CASSYGEADTQYF
>TRBD1|TRBV10-3
CAISRTGQDYEQYF
>.|TRBV10-3
CAISESTGRGSMNTEAFF
>.|TRBV5-1
CASSLEPEGEETQYF
>.|TRBV12-3/TRBV12-4
CASMEGGGSEQYF
>TRBD2|TRBV20-1
CSARAIAGDYSEQYF